This T cell receptor beta chain was retrieved from a study of shared clonotypes between healthy human individuals. The CDR3 is 13 residues long. V was trimmed by 4 bases and J by 4 bases, leaving 9 bases between them. Germline CDR1 and CDR2: SGHRS and YFSETQ. Deep-level running was used for the assay. Sequencing was performed with immunoSEQ multiplex PCR; in TCRdb, only in-frame clones are kept and a portion is missing. The sample yields roughly 700,000 clones, around 72% seen once. Negatively enriched CD4+ T cells were divided by CD45RA into naive and memory. The rearrangement joins TRBV5-1 to TRBJ2-1; maybe TRBD2 (6 bases). This receptor was identified in a woman aged 30 to 39 in good health. The sample was memory CD4+ T cells sorted from blood. The sample's subset: CD45RA-negative fraction. Here the CDR3 reads CASSAGSYNEQFF. The CDR3 coding sequence is TGCGCCAGCAGCGCGGGAAGTTACAATGAGCAGTTCTTC.